The entry that follows covers one TCR beta chain sequence. Using immunoSEQ multiplex PCR, the repertoire was profiled, and TCRdb retains in-frame clones only, with some absent. The sample includes some 130,000 clones, nearly 90% of them seen just once. The sample belongs to a study of control samples from healthy donors and cancer patients. CDR3 length equals 17 residues. Trimming removed 2 bases from V and 3 bases from J; junction bases left unmatched: 11. The germline gives CDR1 SGHKS, CDR2 YYEKEE (reference sequence). V usage is TRBV5-5 and J usage is TRBJ1-3, with 7 positions matching TRBD1. The sequencing sample was made of PBMCs. The source of this sequence is a man aged 50 to 60 with head and neck cancer. Written as DNA, the CDR3 is TGTGCCAGCAGCTTTTACCTAACCGGGACAGATGGAAACACCATATATTTT. Translating it yields CASSFYLTGTDGNTIYF.